This T cell receptor (beta chain) was captured in a study of T cells after yellow fever vaccination (dated by TCRdb to between 2018 and 2021). Notes on the research overall: The SMART-Seq v4 Ultra Low Input RNA kit was used to prepare libraries from fractions with low cell numbers. To follow T-cell clones before and after both primary and booster YFV17D yellow fever vaccination, bulk TCR alpha and beta repertoires underwent longitudinal sequencing. Two healthy male donors, one aged 18 to 30 and one aged 30 to 40 years, were included in the cohort. Blood samples were taken at several timepoints before and after primary and secondary immunization, and bulk PBMC replicates and cell subsets were isolated.

Explained via the paper, the treatment or condition label denotes: live attenuated yellow fever vaccine strain. At each blood-draw timepoint, two biological replicates of bulk PBMCs were obtained. A standard Ficoll-Paque protocol was used to isolate PBMCs from peripheral blood. TriZol was used to extract RNA from bulk PBMCs, CD4 and CD8 fractions, and dextramer-positive and dextramer-negative fractions. V is trimmed back by 6 bases and J by 4 bases, and the junction contains 12 bases that no gene match accounts for. CDR1 and CDR2, looked up from the germline V gene, are SQVTM and ANQGSEA. The CDR3 numbers 15 residues from cysteine through phenylalanine. The read is trimmed to its CDR3 DNA, 45 bases read in frame from base 1. As regards this clonotype: Its antigen is not yet known. There are no base qualities to consult, and no much larger clone falls within one base.

General conclusions and limits of the study: The secondary T-cell response was found to be weaker but faster than the primary response, with a peak reached on day 5 rather than on day 15. A small fraction of clonotypes showed up in both the CD4 and CD8 compartments, probably as a result of convergent recombination. Because abundant contaminating clonotypes from the bulk population could be contained in FACS-sorted repertoires, computational filtering was required. Only a couple of donors were included in the study, so the extent to which the findings can be generalized is limited. After the booster, most clones that had expanded after primary vaccination were detected again (around 96% of CD4 and more than 85% of CD8), suggesting broad maintenance of memory.

TCR cDNA was synthesized by 5'RACE template switching, which introduced a universal primer site and unique molecular identifiers. cDNA synthesis was primed from both the TCR alpha and TCR beta constant segments. Library amplification involved two PCR steps, and the second step added sample barcodes and sequencing adapters. Libraries were sequenced on Illumina HiSeq 2500 (2x100 bp) or NovaSeq (2x150 bp). The authors processed their data as follows. MIGEC handled demultiplexing of reads and collapsing into UMI consensus sequences, while MiXCR performed V(D)J alignment. Clonotypes responding to the vaccine were identified with edgeR on replicate PBMC samples, with the criteria of FDR below 0.01 and a log2 fold change above 5 up to day 15. CD4 or CD8 identity was assigned to each bulk clonotype according to whether the clonotype was present at higher abundance in the sequenced CD4 repertoire or the sequenced CD8 repertoire. Through fastp at Q25 and MiXCR, TCRdb rebuilt clones from the public reads, retaining in-frame beta chains. Rows with one shared CDR3 protein collapse into an entry with the most common genes and DNA. V and J calls and clone size were set by TCRdb, not the authors. The sample records hundreds of thousands of distinct CDR3 sequences, 15% to 20% of which are singletons. 14% of the sample lies in the top ten.

Rearrangement joined TRBV29-1 to TRBJ2-1; 7 nucleotides in the junction match TRBD2. The sequencing used PBMCs, collected 15 days after the yellow fever booster vaccination. The clonotype originates from a man in his thirties or forties who received the YFV17D yellow fever vaccine. Here is the DNA: TGCAGCGTGGAACCTAGCGGATCAGCGTACAATGAGCAGTTCTTC. Its protein product is CSVEPSGSAYNEQFF.